The sequence of this TCR beta chain was determined in a study of cytomegalovirus exposure and HLA in healthy donors. Findings of the study overall: According to the study, roughly 160 TCR beta chains were cytomegalovirus-associated.

PCR primers comprised 60 Vbeta and 13 Jbeta primers. Profiling relied on immunoSEQ multiplex PCR, and the TCRdb table lists in-frame clones only, not all of them. The data hold about 170,000 clones, with roughly 80% observed a single time. Nominally healthy donors provided the samples, though records likely missed some immune exposures. In germline, CDR1 is MNHEY, CDR2 SMNVEV (reference sequence). CDR3 length: 13 amino acids. The junction had 4 bases not matched to a gene; V was cut back by 5 bases and J by 5 bases. This clone occurred once. Its target is unknown. This receptor was taken from a male donor in good health and CMV-seronegative. The V call is TRBV27, the J call TRBJ1-2; 8 bases match TRBD1. Sequenced input: PBMCs. CDR3 sequence (DNA): TGTGCCAGCAGTGAGCAGGGGGCTTATGGCTACACCTTC. It translates to CASSEQGAYGYTF.